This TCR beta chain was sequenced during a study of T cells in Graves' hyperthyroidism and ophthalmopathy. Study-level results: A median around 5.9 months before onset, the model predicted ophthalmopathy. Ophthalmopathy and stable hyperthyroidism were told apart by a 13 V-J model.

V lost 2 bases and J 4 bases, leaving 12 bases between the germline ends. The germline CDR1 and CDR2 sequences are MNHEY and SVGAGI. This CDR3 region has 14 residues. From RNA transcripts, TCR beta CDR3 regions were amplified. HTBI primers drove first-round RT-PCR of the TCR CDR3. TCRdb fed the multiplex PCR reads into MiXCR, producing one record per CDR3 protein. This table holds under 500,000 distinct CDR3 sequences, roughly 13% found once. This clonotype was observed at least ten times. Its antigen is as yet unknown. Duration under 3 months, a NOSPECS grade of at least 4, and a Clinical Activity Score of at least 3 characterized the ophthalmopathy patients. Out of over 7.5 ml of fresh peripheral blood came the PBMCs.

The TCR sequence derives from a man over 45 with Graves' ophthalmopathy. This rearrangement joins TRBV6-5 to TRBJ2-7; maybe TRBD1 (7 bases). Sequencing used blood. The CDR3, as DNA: TGTGCCAGCAGTTACGGTCAGGGGGGTTACGAGCAGTACTTC. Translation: CASSYGQGGYEQYF.